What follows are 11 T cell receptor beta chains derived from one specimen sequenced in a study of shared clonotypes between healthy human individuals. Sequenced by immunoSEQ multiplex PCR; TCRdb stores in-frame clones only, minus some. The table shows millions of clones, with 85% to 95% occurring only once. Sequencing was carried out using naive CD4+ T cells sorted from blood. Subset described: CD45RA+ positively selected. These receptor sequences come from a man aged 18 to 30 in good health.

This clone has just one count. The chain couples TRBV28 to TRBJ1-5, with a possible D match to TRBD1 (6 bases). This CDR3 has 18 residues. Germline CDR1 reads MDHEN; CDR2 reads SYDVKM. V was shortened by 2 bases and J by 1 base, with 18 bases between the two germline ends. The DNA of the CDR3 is TGTGCCAGCAGTTTAGGTCATGGACAGACACCAAGCAATCAGCCCCAGCATTTT. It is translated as CASSLGHGQTPSNQPQHF.

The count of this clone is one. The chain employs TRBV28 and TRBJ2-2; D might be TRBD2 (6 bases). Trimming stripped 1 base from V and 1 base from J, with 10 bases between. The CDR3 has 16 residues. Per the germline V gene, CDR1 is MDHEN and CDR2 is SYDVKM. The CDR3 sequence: CASSLYPSVNTGELFF. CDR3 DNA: TGTGCCAGCAGTTTATACCCTAGCGTGAACACCGGGGAGCTGTTTTTT.

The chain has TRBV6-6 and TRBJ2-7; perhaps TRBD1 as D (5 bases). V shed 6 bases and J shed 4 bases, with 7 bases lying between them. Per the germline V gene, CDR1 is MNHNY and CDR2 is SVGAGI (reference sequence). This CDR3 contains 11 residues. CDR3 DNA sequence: TGTGCCAGCAGAAGGGGTTACGAGCAGTACTTC. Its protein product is CASRRGYEQYF.

The DNA of the CDR3 is TGTGCCAGCAGCTTGGCTCCGGGAACCACCTACGAGCAGTACTTC. Amino acids: CASSLAPGTTYEQYF. This sequence joins TRBV5-6 and TRBJ2-7; a possible D gene is TRBD2 (5 bases). The CDR3 has 15 amino acids. CDR1 SGHDT and CDR2 YYEEEE come from the germline V gene. The V and J ends lost 0 bases and 2 bases respectively, with 12 bases between them. The variable domain in full, completed from reference TRBV5-6 and TRBJ2-7, reads DAGVTQSPTHLIKTRGQQVTLRCSPKSGHDTVSWYQQALGQGPQFIFQYYEEEERQRGNFPDRFSGHQFPNYSSELNVNALLLGDSALYLCASSLAPGTTYEQYFGPGTRLTVT.

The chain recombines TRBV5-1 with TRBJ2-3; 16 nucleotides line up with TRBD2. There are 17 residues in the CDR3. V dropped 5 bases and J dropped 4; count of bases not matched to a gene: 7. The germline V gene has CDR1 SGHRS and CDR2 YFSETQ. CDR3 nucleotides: TGCGCCAGCAGTTCCGGGACTAGCGGGGGGGCCGCAGATACGCAGTATTTT. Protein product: CASSSGTSGGAADTQYF.

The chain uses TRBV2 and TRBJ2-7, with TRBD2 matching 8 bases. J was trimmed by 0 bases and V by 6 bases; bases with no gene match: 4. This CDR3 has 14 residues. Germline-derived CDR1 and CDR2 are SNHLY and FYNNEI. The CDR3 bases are TGTGCCAGCAGCCAGCGGGGGCCCTCCTACGAGCAGTACTTC. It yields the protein CASSQRGPSYEQYF.

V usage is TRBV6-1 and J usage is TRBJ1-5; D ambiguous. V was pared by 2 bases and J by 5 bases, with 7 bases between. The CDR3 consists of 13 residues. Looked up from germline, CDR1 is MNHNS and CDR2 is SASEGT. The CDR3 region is CASSEMRDQPQHF. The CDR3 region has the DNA TGTGCCAGCAGTGAAATGAGGGATCAGCCCCAGCATTTT.

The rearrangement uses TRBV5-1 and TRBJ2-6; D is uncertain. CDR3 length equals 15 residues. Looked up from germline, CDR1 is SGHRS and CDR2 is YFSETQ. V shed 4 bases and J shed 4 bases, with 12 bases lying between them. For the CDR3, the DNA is TGCGCCAGCAGCCAGTTTCAGTCCGGGGCCAACGTCCTGACTTTC. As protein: CASSQFQSGANVLTF.

CDR3 in amino acids: CASSQALTGPTNTEAFF. CDR3 DNA sequence: TGCGCCAGCAGCCAAGCATTGACAGGCCCAACGAACACTGAAGCTTTCTTT. The genes are TRBV4-3 and TRBJ1-1, with a weak D call TRBD1 (6 bases). CDR3 length: 17 amino acids. Per germline, CDR1 LGHNA and CDR2 YSLEER. V was clipped by 1 base and J by 1 base, with 16 bases between them.

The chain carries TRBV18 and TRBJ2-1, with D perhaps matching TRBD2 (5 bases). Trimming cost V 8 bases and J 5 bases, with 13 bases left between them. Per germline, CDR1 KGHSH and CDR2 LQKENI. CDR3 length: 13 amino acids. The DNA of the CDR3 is TGTGCCAGCCAGCAAGCGGCCAACAATGAGCAGTTCTTC. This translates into CASQQAANNEQFF.

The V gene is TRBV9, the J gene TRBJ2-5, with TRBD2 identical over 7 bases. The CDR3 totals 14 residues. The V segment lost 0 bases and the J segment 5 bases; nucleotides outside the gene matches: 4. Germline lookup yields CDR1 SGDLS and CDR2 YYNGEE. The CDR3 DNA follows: TGTGCCAGCAGCGTAGAGGTAGCGGGTGAGACCCAGTACTTC. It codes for CASSVEVAGETQYF.